This T cell receptor (beta chain) was found in a study of T-cell reconstitution after alpha-beta-depleted transplantation in children. CDR1 and CDR2 from the germline V gene are DFQATT and SNEGSKA (reference sequence). This CDR3 comprises 15 residues. Trimming pared 0 bases from V and 6 bases from J, leaving 18 bases between. This clonotype was picked up a small number of times. Preparing the TCRbeta library involved the use of unique molecular identifiers. TCRdb called the PCR reads again in MiXCR, with one record for every CDR3 protein. The data hold about 110,000 distinct CDR3 sequences, with more than 20% observed a single time.

This clonotype was sampled from a male patient aged 2-15 years who had a stem cell transplant for chronic granulomatous disease, so the T cells may come from the graft donor. The sequences come from PBMCs, mostly from graft donor cells, collected 180 days after TCRalphabeta/CD19-depleted stem cell transplant. The gene calls are TRBV20-1 and TRBJ2-7, with D tentatively TRBD1 or TRBD2 (6 bases each). CDR3 sequence: CSARDQGRLGSEQYF. The CDR3 nucleotides read TGCAGTGCTAGAGATCAGGGGAGACTAGGAAGCGAGCAGTACTTC.